The 5 T cell receptor beta chains reported below all come from one sample, sequenced in a study of OX40 agonist ivuxolimab in advanced cancers. The library was made by the immunoSEQ multiplex PCR assay. In its TCRdb copy, this immuneACCESS table keeps in-frame sequences only and misses some clones. Where compared with another copy, unresolved V genes explain less than half of these, and the others have no known cause. This sample comprises 80,000 or so clones, 90% of them detected only once. The ten largest account for about 1.8% of the sample. The source material was CD4+ or CD8+ T cells sorted from blood, sampled in a trial of the OX40 agonist ivuxolimab. All receptors come from an adult with an advanced solid tumor such as melanoma, head and neck, liver or kidney cancer.

The V and J genes are TRBV11-2 and TRBJ2-3; 13 nucleotides agree with TRBD2. This CDR3 has 18 amino acids. V shed 0 bases, J shed 4 bases, and the junction held 7 bases outside the gene matches. CDR1 SGHAT and CDR2 FQNNGV come from the germline V gene. CDR3 sequence reads: CASSLEIPGTSGADTQYF. The CDR3 coding sequence is TGTGCCAGCAGCTTAGAAATCCCCGGGACTAGCGGGGCAGATACGCAGTATTTT.

The chain recombines TRBV6-1 with TRBJ1-1; 8 bases are shared with TRBD1. This CDR3 has 16 amino acids. Germline trimming cut 2 bases from V and 1 base from J; bases unmatched to any gene: 6. Germline V gene lookup returns CDR1 MNHNS and CDR2 SASEGT. The CDR3 is CASSESPGGANTEAFF. CDR3 nucleotides: TGTGCCAGCAGTGAATCGCCAGGGGGCGCGAACACTGAAGCTTTCTTT.

This rearrangement joins TRBV11-3 to TRBJ2-3; D gene unclear. The germline V and J ends were trimmed by 8 bases and 6 bases, with 9 bases remaining between them. This CDR3 is 11 amino acids long. CDR1 and CDR2 (germline): SGHNT, YENEEA. The CDR3 DNA sequence: TGTGCCAGCTCCCCGGCGGATACGCAGTATTTT. Residues: CASSPADTQYF.

The chain has TRBV6-1 and TRBJ1-1; D remains unclear. Deletions cut 0 bases from V and 8 bases from J, with 13 bases between. The CDR3 is made up of 14 amino acids. CDR1 and CDR2 (germline): MNHNS, SASEGT. This CDR3 is CASSEAGSRGEAFF. CDR3 nucleotide sequence: TGTGCCAGCAGTGAAGCAGGTAGCCGCGGAGAAGCTTTCTTT.

The chain uses TRBV6-9 and TRBJ1-1; 8 nucleotides align to TRBD1. The CDR3 has 15 residues. Per germline, CDR1 MNHGY and CDR2 SVAAGI. V was clipped by 3 bases and J by 4 bases; unmatched bases: 7. The CDR3 sequence: CASSYNRGAGTEAFF. The CDR3 DNA reads TGTGCCAGCAGTTACAACAGGGGGGCAGGCACTGAAGCTTTCTTT.